These 15 T cell receptor beta chains were all obtained from the same sample, sequenced in a study of CD8 T cells in Susac syndrome. RNA, at about 0.45 to 1 ug, was reverse transcribed with random hexamers. TCRdb itself ran the immunoSEQ multiplex PCR reads through MiXCR, one entry per CDR3 protein. Of about 300,000 distinct CDR3 sequences in the sample, over 75% were seen once. The material sequenced was CD8+ T cells from PBMCs. The receptors stem from a human donor with multiple sclerosis.

This sequence joins TRBV10-3 and TRBJ1-1; 8 bases fit TRBD1. J was trimmed by 1 base and V by 8 bases; bases with no gene match: 3. Germline V CDR1 and CDR2: ENHRY, SYGVKD. The CDR3 length is 13 residues. CDR3: CAIRQGPNTEAFF. The DNA of the CDR3 is TGTGCCATCCGACAGGGGCCGAACACTGAAGCTTTCTTT.

This clonotype was seen once. The chain has TRBV6-2 or TRBV6-3 and TRBJ2-1; no clear D gene. Trimming took off 6 bases at V and 3 bases at J, with 21 bases between the two ends. Per the germline V gene, CDR1 is MNHEY and CDR2 is SVGEGT. The CDR3 runs 17 residues. CDR3 sequence reads: CASSLTTPSANYNEQFF. In nucleotides, the CDR3 is TGTGCCAGCAGCTTGACCACCCCATCAGCCAACTACAATGAGCAGTTCTTC.

V and J are TRBV7-8 and TRBJ2-7; D assignment may be TRBD1 or TRBD2 (5 bases each). V was pared by 11 bases and J by 2 bases, with 16 bases between. This CDR3 is 13 amino acids long. CDR1 SGHVS and CDR2 FQNEAQ come from the germline V gene. CDR3 DNA: TGTGCCTGCTCGGACACGGGAACCTACGAGCAGTACTTC. It yields the protein CACSDTGTYEQYF.

The gene calls are TRBV9 and TRBJ1-1; D call uncertain. The CDR3 runs 13 residues. Trimming took off 3 bases at V and 4 bases at J, with 10 bases between the two ends. Germline values: CDR1 SGDLS, CDR2 YYNGEE. The CDR3 reads CASSGRHTTEAFF. The CDR3 bases are TGTGCCAGCAGCGGACGACACACCACTGAAGCTTTCTTT. Looking up the rest from reference TRBV9 and TRBJ1-1 gives the full variable domain: DSGVTQTPKHLITATGQRVTLRCSPRSGDLSVYWYQQSLDQGLQFLIQYYNGEERAKGNILERFSAQQFPDLHSELNLSSLELGDSALYFCASSGRHTTEAFFGQGTRLTVV.

This chain joins TRBV30 and TRBJ2-7; TRBD1 agrees at 7 bases. Germline CDR1 GTSNPN, CDR2 SVGIG (reference sequence). The V and J ends lost 5 bases and 1 base, in that order; junction bases with no gene match: 2. This CDR3 has 12 residues. CDR3 sequence: CAWGGQSYEQYF. DNA of the CDR3: TGTGCCTGGGGGGGACAGTCCTACGAGCAGTACTTC.

This clonotype came up a few times. V gene TRBV5-6 combines with J gene TRBJ2-1; tentative D call: TRBD1 (5 bases). The germline CDR1 and CDR2 sequences are SGHDT and YYEEEE. V lost 0 bases and J 8 bases, leaving 6 bases between the germline ends. This CDR3 is 12 amino acids long. The CDR3 bases are TGTGCCAGCAGCTTGGCAGGGTATGAGCAGTTCTTC. It translates to CASSLAGYEQFF. Variable domain in full (rest from reference TRBV5-6 and TRBJ2-1): DAGVTQSPTHLIKTRGQQVTLRCSPKSGHDTVSWYQQALGQGPQFIFQYYEEEERQRGNFPDRFSGHQFPNYSSELNVNALLLGDSALYLCASSLAGYEQFFGPGTRLTVL.

The rearrangement uses TRBV6-2 or TRBV6-3 and TRBJ1-1; the D gene is possibly TRBD1 (6 bases). The CDR3 length is 16 residues. Germline values: CDR1 MNHEY, CDR2 SVGEGT. V shed 5 bases and J shed 4 bases, with 20 bases lying between them. The CDR3 region has the DNA TGTGCCAGCAGTCGTCAACCTTTGGGGGCCAGCACTGAAGCTTTCTTT. It encodes CASSRQPLGASTEAFF.

The chain links TRBV7-9 to TRBJ2-3, with 7 nucleotides matching TRBD1. Germline V gene lookup returns CDR1 SEHNR and CDR2 FQNEAQ (reference sequence). There are 16 residues in the CDR3. After removal of 2 bases from V and 2 bases from J, the junction contained 7 bases not matched to a gene. CDR3 sequence: CASSLKQGSVTDTQYF. For the CDR3, the DNA is TGTGCCAGCAGCTTAAAACAGGGGAGTGTCACAGATACGCAGTATTTT.

V is TRBV7-9 and J is TRBJ1-1, with D perhaps TRBD1 (5 bases). With 3 bases removed from V and 3 bases from J, the gap between germline ends came to 11 bases. In germline, CDR1 is SEHNR, CDR2 FQNEAQ (reference sequence). This CDR3 region has 14 residues. The CDR3 protein is CASSFSGGDTEAFF. The DNA of the CDR3 is TGTGCCAGCAGCTTTAGCGGGGGTGACACTGAAGCTTTCTTT.

The chain joins TRBV20-1 to TRBJ1-5; unclear D gene. Looked up from germline, CDR1 is DFQATT and CDR2 is SNEGSKA (reference sequence). Trimming removed 0 bases at V and 9 bases at J, with 6 bases between. CDR3 length equals 11 residues. The CDR3 reads CSARDDLPQHF. The CDR3 nucleotides are TGCAGTGCTAGAGACGATCTGCCCCAGCATTTT.

CDR3: CASSWFPGPGRSDGELFF. CDR3 nucleotide sequence: TGTGCCAGCAGTTGGTTCCCGGGGCCAGGAAGAAGTGACGGGGAGCTGTTTTTT. The chain uses TRBV28 and TRBJ2-2; the D call may be TRBD1 or TRBD2 (5 bases each). The V and J ends lost 4 bases and 7 bases respectively, with 25 bases between them. Germline values: CDR1 MDHEN, CDR2 SYDVKM. The CDR3 is 18 residues long.

V is TRBV13 and J is TRBJ2-2; D perhaps matches TRBD2 (7 bases). V lost 3 bases and J lost 0, with 11 bases in between. The CDR3 extends over 16 amino acids. Germline V lookup: CDR1 PRHDT, CDR2 FYEKMQ (reference sequence). The CDR3 sequence: CASSFQGGANTGELFF. The CDR3 DNA follows: TGTGCCAGCAGCTTCCAAGGGGGGGCGAACACCGGGGAGCTGTTTTTT.

In DNA form, the CDR3 reads TGTGCCAGTAATCCGGGACTAGCGCCGTCCTACGAGCAGTACTTC. It yields the protein CASNPGLAPSYEQYF. The rearrangement uses TRBV19 and TRBJ2-7, with 10 bases matching TRBD2. From germline, CDR1 is LNHDA and CDR2 SQIVND (reference sequence). The CDR3 totals 15 residues. Trimming cost V 7 bases and J 1 base; bases outside gene matches: 7.

V usage is TRBV7-9 and J usage is TRBJ2-1; tentative D call: TRBD2 (5 bases). CDR1 and CDR2 (germline): SEHNR, FQNEAQ (reference sequence). This CDR3 contains 14 residues. With 5 bases removed from V and 5 bases from J, the gap between germline ends came to 13 bases. CDR3 region: CASSALDGDNEQFF. CDR3 sequence (DNA): TGTGCCAGCAGCGCGCTGGACGGGGACAATGAGCAGTTCTTC.

V and J are TRBV18 and TRBJ2-7, with 7 nucleotides matching TRBD2. The germline V gene encodes CDR1 KGHSH and CDR2 LQKENI. With V trimmed by 1 base and J by 4 bases, 7 bases remained unmatched. The CDR3 extends over 15 amino acids. The CDR3 nucleotides are TGTGCCAGCTCACCACGGACTAGTGGGGAGTACGAGCAGTACTTC. The encoded protein is CASSPRTSGEYEQYF.